Given below is one T cell receptor beta chain in context. TCR beta VDJ and CDR3 were profiled, and genomic DNA was the template. TCRdb reanalysed the reads using MiXCR and keeps one entry per CDR3 protein. The data contain a few hundred thousand distinct CDR3 sequences, around 82% of them seen just once; the ten biggest clones take up roughly 42%. The data were taken from a study of CD8+CD57+ T cells in acquired aplastic anemia. By flow cytometry, patients selected for sequencing had shown an expansion of CD8+CD57+ cells. The patients, all of them, had severe acquired aplastic anemia. The specimen sequenced was sorted CD4+, CD8+, or CD8+CD57+ T cells (not recorded which) from PBMCs. The TCR comes from a human donor with aplastic anemia.

CDR3 nucleotide sequence: TGTGCCAGCGGCAGGCGGGGGGGCAATGAGCAGTTCTTC. Protein: CASGRRGGNEQFF. This chain links TRBV7-3 with TRBJ2-1; 9 bases align to TRBD2. The CDR3 has 13 amino acids. J was trimmed by 6 bases and V by 8 bases; bases with no gene match: 5. Germline assignment: CDR1 SGHTA and CDR2 FQGTGA.